The next 10 T cell receptor beta chains were all read from a single sample in a study of cytomegalovirus exposure and HLA in healthy donors. It was with 60 Vbeta and 13 Jbeta primers that the PCR ran. Sequenced by immunoSEQ multiplex PCR; TCRdb stores in-frame clones only, minus some. This table holds some 95,000 clones, 67% found once. The sample taken for sequencing was PBMCs. The receptors shown here come from a man aged 30-40 years in good health and CMV-seronegative.

J is TRBJ2-2 and V is TRBV25-1, with D tentatively TRBD2 (6 bases). Germline values: CDR1 MGHDK, CDR2 SYGVNS. With 1 base removed from V and 3 bases from J, the gap between germline ends came to 6 bases. This CDR3 spans 14 amino acids. This chain's CDR3 is CASSESGDTGELFF. CDR3 bases: TGTGCCAGCAGTGAATCGGGGGACACCGGGGAGCTGTTTTTT.

The sample holds a few counts of this clone. At the DNA level, this CDR3 is encoded by other sequences in the same sample as well. J is TRBJ2-7 and V is TRBV18; the match to TRBD1 covers 8 bases. This CDR3 region has 14 residues. Germline CDR1 reads KGHSH; CDR2 reads LQKENI. V shed 5 bases and J 2 bases; nucleotides not matched to a gene: 5. As DNA, the CDR3 is TGTGCCAGCTCATCACGACAGGGGCCCTACGAGCAGTACTTC. It encodes CASSSRQGPYEQYF.

This clone was observed a single time. The rearrangement joins TRBV10-3 to TRBJ1-1; TRBD1 is a possible D gene (6 bases). Germline V gene sequence: CDR1 ENHRY, CDR2 SYGVKD. V lost 6 bases, J lost 1 base, and 9 bases lay in between. The CDR3 contains 13 residues. CDR3 in amino acids: CAISPTGNTEAFF. The CDR3 DNA reads TGTGCCATCAGCCCGACAGGGAACACTGAAGCTTTCTTT.

The chain recombines TRBV28 with TRBJ2-6, with 7 bases aligning to TRBD1. Germline V gene sequence: CDR1 MDHEN, CDR2 SYDVKM. With V trimmed by 10 bases and J by 1 base, 10 bases remained unmatched. CDR3 size: 16 residues. The DNA for the CDR3 is TGTGCCACTACAGGGGCTATGCCTTCTGGGGCCAACGTCCTGACTTTC. Translated, it gives CATTGAMPSGANVLTF. The variable domain in full, completed from reference TRBV28 and TRBJ2-6, reads DVKVTQSSRYLVKRTGEKVFLECVQDMDHENMFWYRQDPGLGLRLIYFSYDVKMKEKGDIPEGYSVSREKKERFSLILESASTNQTSMYLCATTGAMPSGANVLTFGAGSRLTVL.

This clone was seen only a few times. V usage is TRBV4-2 and J usage is TRBJ2-7, with a weak D call TRBD2 (5 bases). This CDR3 is built from 14 residues. Germline V gives CDR1 LGHNA, CDR2 YNFKEQ. Trimming cost V 1 base and J 3 bases, with 10 bases left between them. The DNA for the CDR3 is TGTGCCAGCAGCCAAGTGGAGGAGAACTACGAGCAGTACTTC. It translates to CASSQVEENYEQYF.

The J gene is TRBJ2-2, the V gene TRBV5-6, with a possible D match to TRBD1 (7 bases). The CDR3 consists of 16 residues. Between the trimmed V and J ends, which lost 0 bases and 4 bases, there was a span of 13 bases. Per germline, CDR1 SGHDT and CDR2 YYEEEE. Here the CDR3 DNA reads TGTGCCAGCAGCTTGGTGGGCAGGGGGGCCACCGGGGAGCTGTTTTTT. It specifies CASSLVGRGATGELFF.

J is TRBJ2-7 and V is TRBV14; no firm D call. Between the trimmed V and J ends, which lost 1 base and 4 bases, there was a span of 5 bases. Germline values: CDR1 SGHDN, CDR2 FVKESK. CDR3 length: 12 amino acids. This CDR3 is CASSQATYEQYF. The CDR3, as DNA: TGTGCCAGCAGCCAAGCCACTTACGAGCAGTACTTC.

V usage is TRBV6-5 and J usage is TRBJ2-7; TRBD2 agrees at 7 bases. The CDR3 length is 13 residues. Germline-derived CDR1 and CDR2 are MNHEY and SVGAGI. The V segment lost 5 bases and the J segment 12 bases; nucleotides outside the gene matches: 13. CDR3 residues: CASSRVAGTTLYF. The CDR3 bases are TGTGCCAGCAGTCGTGTAGCAGGGACTACCCTGTACTTC.

CDR3 nucleotides: TGTGCCAGCAGTGTTCGCGACGTAGCGGGAGGGGACTACAATGAGCAGTTCTTC. Its protein is CASSVRDVAGGDYNEQFF. V gene TRBV28 combines with J gene TRBJ2-1; 11 nucleotides align to TRBD2. This CDR3 contains 18 residues. V shed 5 bases, J shed 3 bases, and the junction held 12 bases outside the gene matches. Germline V gives CDR1 MDHEN, CDR2 SYDVKM.

The rearrangement uses TRBV28 and TRBJ1-1; D is ambiguous. Germline CDR1 MDHEN, CDR2 SYDVKM. There are 16 residues in the CDR3. Trimming pared 6 bases from V and 3 bases from J, leaving 20 bases between. Here the CDR3 reads CASSSPSGRGYTEAFF. For the CDR3, the DNA is TGTGCCAGCAGCTCCCCAAGCGGCAGAGGATACACTGAAGCTTTCTTT.